The T cell receptor (beta chain) described here comes from a study of blood T cell repertoires in COVID-19 (TCRdb year 2020). Looking at the study overall: Samples from collaborators originated in the United States, Italy and Spain and spanned both the acute and convalescent phases of COVID-19. Where available, HLA class I and class II types were taken from metadata supplied by the sample provider and were not determined by assay-based typing. Samples were obtained from the ongoing ImmuneRACE study (first 160 participants) and from some 1,300 subjects provided by 6 global collaborators. The prospective study material was composed of cDNA or gDNA derived from T cells, B-cell-depleted T cells, or PBMCs. The repertoires were released in a freely available public database meant as a resource for research on the immune response to SARS-CoV-2. Subjects who had been exposed to COVID-19, were actively infected with it, or had recovered from it provided the deeply sampled blood TCRbeta repertoires that made up the dataset. A de-identified subject ID, COVID-19 status, age in years and sex were almost always included in the sample metadata. Summary of the overall study and its limitations: The amount of clinical and demographic metadata varied by source and participant and was provided uncurated.

The collaborating institutions used their own protocols to collect whole blood in K2EDTA tubes. For TCRbeta analysis, collaborator samples were shipped as frozen whole blood, as isolated PBMCs, or as DNA extracted from either sample type. TCRbeta CDR3 regions were amplified from genomic DNA by means of the immunoSEQ Assay, a bias-controlled multiplex PCR. On the study's bioinformatics: Within the assay, amplification of reference gene primers was used to estimate how many nucleated cells each sample contained. Sequence reads were collapsed and filtered to measure the absolute abundance of every unique TCRbeta CDR3 rearrangement. For each sample, productive Simpson clonality was calculated by taking the square root of Simpson's diversity index across productive rearrangements. Imported from immuneACCESS, the table was reduced by TCRdb to in-frame sequences with V and J called. These copies leave out some clones; in studies compared against another copy, an unresolved V gene accounts for under half, and the cause of the remainder is not known. The V and J calls and clone size were taken over from that table, and D and trimming were inferred from the DNA. This sample lists 150,000 to 200,000 clones; approximately 82% were detected once. Approximately 22% of the sample goes to the ten largest clones.

CDR1 ENHRY and CDR2 SYGVKD were looked up in the germline V gene. Trimming at the junction amounts to 0 bases on V and 4 bases on J, and the germline ends lie 6 bases apart. The CDR3, cysteine through phenylalanine, is 13 amino acids long. Here the CDR3 DNA is all that survives: 39 bases in frame from base 1. A remark on this clone: This receptor's antigen is unknown. Base qualities were left out, and no much larger clone turns up one base away.

The V and J segments used are TRBV10-3 and TRBJ1-2, and perhaps TRBD1 as D gene, on 5 matching bases. Sequencing was carried out using peripheral blood. The clonotype originates from a woman aged 80 or over with acute or convalescent COVID-19. The DNA sequence reads TGTGCCATCAGTGAGTCACAGGTCTATGGCTACACCTTC. This codes for CAISESQVYGYTF.